One and the same sample provided the 12 T cell receptor beta chains below, sequenced in a study of shared clonotypes between healthy human individuals. The protocol was immunoSEQ multiplex PCR, while the TCRdb copy is restricted to in-frame clones and leaves out a portion. The sample has roughly 1 million clones, around 82% seen once. The sample was memory CD4+ T cells from PBMCs. The subset denotes: CD45RA-negative fraction. The receptors stem from a young man in good health. Some clones in this sample may be carry-over from other donors' samples.

As DNA, the CDR3 is TGTGCCAGCAGTGAAGAGGCGCAGCCGGGGACTGAAGCTTTCTTT. This gives the protein CASSEEAQPGTEAFF. The V call is TRBV6-1, the J call TRBJ1-1, with D unresolved. The germline V and J ends were trimmed by 1 base and 5 bases, with 14 bases remaining between them. The length of the CDR3 is 15 residues. Germline V gene sequence: CDR1 MNHNS, CDR2 SASEGT.

The chain combines TRBV6-6 with TRBJ2-1; 7 bases map to TRBD1. Per the germline V gene, CDR1 is MNHNY and CDR2 is SVGAGI (reference sequence). This CDR3 is 13 amino acids long. The trim removed 6 bases at V and 5 bases at J, leaving 4 bases unmatched. The CDR3 nucleotides read TGTGCCAGCAGCCGGGACAGTAACAATGAGCAGTTCTTC. Its translation is CASSRDSNNEQFF.

This rearrangement joins TRBV15 to TRBJ1-1; D perhaps matches TRBD1 (5 bases). V dropped 3 bases and J dropped 4 bases, with 9 bases sitting between them. From germline, CDR1 is LNHNV and CDR2 YYDKDF (reference sequence). This CDR3 contains 13 residues. In DNA, the CDR3 is TGTGCCACCAGCAGGGCTGGGGGCACTGAAGCTTTCTTT. Amino acids: CATSRAGGTEAFF.

The rearrangement joins TRBV4-1 to TRBJ2-1; perhaps TRBD2 as D (6 bases). Trimming removed 0 bases from V and 3 bases from J, with 9 bases in between. This CDR3 has 15 amino acids. Germline V lookup: CDR1 MGHRA, CDR2 YSYEKL. The CDR3: CASSQDGSYYNEQFF. The CDR3, as DNA: TGCGCCAGCAGCCAAGACGGGAGCTACTACAATGAGCAGTTCTTC.

A remark on this clone: A much larger clone differs by one base, so this may be a read error. This specimen includes other DNA sequences encoding the same CDR3. This sequence joins TRBV5-4 and TRBJ1-1; TRBD1 aligns across 7 bases. Per the germline V gene, CDR1 is SGHNT and CDR2 is YYREEE (reference sequence). V gave up 5 bases and J gave up 2 bases; unmatched junction bases: 3. The CDR3 totals 13 residues. In DNA, the CDR3 is TGTGCCAGCAGTCGGGACAGCAACACTGAAGCTTTCTTT. Encoded protein: CASSRDSNTEAFF.

The J gene is TRBJ2-7, the V gene TRBV9; 8 bases line up with TRBD2. Germline V lookup: CDR1 SGDLS, CDR2 YYNGEE. The CDR3 is 14 residues long. Trimming took 4 bases from V and 2 from J; bases not matched to a gene: 5. Here the CDR3 DNA reads TGTGCCAGCAGCCCCGGACTAGCAGCCTACGAGCAGTACTTC. This gives the protein CASSPGLAAYEQYF.

In the case of this clone: This specimen includes other DNA sequences encoding the same CDR3. The V and J genes are TRBV28 and TRBJ1-2; tentatively, D is TRBD1 (5 bases). Germline assignment: CDR1 MDHEN and CDR2 SYDVKM. This CDR3 is built from 12 residues. V lost 3 bases and J lost 8, with 10 bases in between. In DNA, the CDR3 is TGTGCCAGCAGTTTGGTAGGGGACGGCTACACCTTC. Translation: CASSLVGDGYTF.

This clone was seen a single time. The chain carries TRBV28 and TRBJ2-7; 7 bases agree with TRBD1. This CDR3 has 13 amino acids. Germline CDR1 is MDHEN and CDR2 is SYDVKM. V dropped 6 bases and J dropped 5; count of bases not matched to a gene: 7. The CDR3 DNA sequence: TGTGCCAGCAGGCGACAGGGTTCCCACGAGCAGTACTTC. Residues: CASRRQGSHEQYF.

This clone was observed a few times. The rearrangement joins TRBV7-8 to TRBJ2-7; no firm D call. Germline CDR1 reads SGHVS; CDR2 reads FQNEAQ. There are 14 residues in the CDR3. V was pared by 5 bases and J by 0 bases, with 11 bases between. The CDR3 DNA reads as TGTGCCAGCAGCACCAACAGAGACTCCTACGAGCAGTACTTC. Its translation: CASSTNRDSYEQYF.

The chain recombines TRBV6-5 with TRBJ2-5; possible D gene TRBD1, 5 bases. Trimming cost V 0 bases and J 1 base, with 12 bases left between them. CDR1 is MNHEY and CDR2 is SVGAGI in the germline V gene. The CDR3 extends over 16 amino acids. The CDR3, as DNA: TGTGCCAGCAGTTACTCATGGACAACCGCCCAAGAGACCCAGTACTTC. Translated, it gives CASSYSWTTAQETQYF.

Notes on this clone: The junction differs from germline at one of its ends, possibly a read error. The CDR3 sequence is CASSPMGRGRVNF. Written as DNA, the CDR3 is TGTGCCAGCAGCCCGATGGGCCGGGGCAGAGTCAACTTC. This chain connects TRBV9 to TRBJ1-2; TRBD1 is a possible D gene (5 bases). The V gene's germline CDR1 is SGDLS and CDR2 YYNGEE. This CDR3 has 13 residues.

The CDR3 reads CASSEGSQPQHF. CDR3 bases: TGTGCCAGCAGTGAAGGTAGTCAGCCCCAGCATTTT. The genes are TRBV2 and TRBJ1-5; D is uncertain. CDR1 SNHLY and CDR2 FYNNEI come from the germline V gene. Trimming shortened V by 1 base and J by 6 bases, and 4 bases separated the two germline ends. CDR3 length: 12 amino acids.